Many counts were recorded for the clone carrying this TCR beta chain. Its antigen is undetermined. CDR3 length: 15 residues. CDR1 SNHLY and CDR2 FYNNEI come from the germline V gene. Trimming took 2 bases from V and 6 from J, leaving 14 bases between them. These data are taken from a study of prognosis after radiotherapy for stage I lung cancer. Study in general: Radiotherapy preceded distant metastases in several patients (median around seven months); 15 showed no significant progression. Study-wide findings and caveats: Among patients who developed distant metastases, Shannon entropy after stereotactic body radiation therapy was lower.

No patient had prior chemotherapy, radiotherapy or other malignancies, and all were node-negative on CT and PET/CT. TCR beta CDR3 amplification from genomic DNA was performed by two-round multiplex PCR. It was primers specific to each TRBV and TRBJ gene that first-round PCR used. TCRdb re-called the multiplex PCR reads through MiXCR, storing one row per CDR3 protein. The table includes approximately 41,000 distinct CDR3 sequences, approximately 25% detected once. The receptor's source is a donor over 45 with non-small cell lung cancer. Sample: PBMCs, taken before or after stereotactic body radiation therapy (not recorded which). The J gene is TRBJ2-1, the V gene TRBV2; D gene unclear. The CDR3 is CASSERPLLANEQFF. In DNA form, the CDR3 reads TGTGCCAGCAGTGAACGTCCCCTCCTGGCCAATGAGCAGTTCTTC.